These 26 T cell receptor beta chains were sequenced from one sample in a study of CD8 T cells in ankylosing spondylitis. TCRdb reprocessed the 5' RACE reads with MiXCR, giving one entry per CDR3 protein. The sample includes about 390,000 distinct CDR3 sequences, about a fifth of them seen just once. No antigen is known for these receptors. Broader study findings: The study identified a TCR beta motif of under ten highly homologous variants that appeared characteristic of ankylosing spondylitis blood.

Source material: blood, either unsorted or a sorted T cell fraction (not recorded which). The receptors derive from a male donor with ankylosing spondylitis.

The rearrangement joins TRBV5-1 to TRBJ2-4; D is perhaps TRBD1 (6 bases). Looked up from germline, CDR1 is SGHRS and CDR2 is YFSETQ. Trimming pared 4 bases from V and 4 bases from J, leaving 15 bases between. The CDR3 is 15 residues long. The CDR3 nucleotides are TGCGCCAGCAGCCCGACCGGGACAAAAAAAAACATTCAGTACTTC. It specifies CASSPTGTKKNIQYF.

This clonotype was seen a few times. The CDR3 reads CASSYTAGGPPGELFF. The CDR3, as DNA: TGCGCCAGCAGCTACACAGCGGGAGGGCCGCCCGGGGAGCTGTTTTTT. The chain combines TRBV5-1 with TRBJ2-2; 10 bases map to TRBD2. The CDR3 sequence is 16 residues long. Germline lookup yields CDR1 SGHRS and CDR2 YFSETQ. The ends lost 3 bases at V and 6 bases at J; junction bases unmatched: 8.

This clonotype occurred a few times. This chain links TRBV6-1 with TRBJ2-1; D is perhaps TRBD2 (6 bases). Trimming removed 6 bases from V and 1 base from J, with 10 bases in between. In germline, CDR1 is MNHNS, CDR2 SASEGT. The CDR3 consists of 14 residues. The CDR3 DNA follows: TGTGCCAGCAGGTTTAGCGGTTCCTACAATGAGCAGTTCTTC. Translated: CASRFSGSYNEQFF.

Comment on this clonotype: Given a much more abundant clone one base away, this may be a read error. The chain uses TRBV2 and TRBJ2-7, with D possibly matching TRBD1 (6 bases). Germline CDR1 reads SNHLY; CDR2 reads FYNNEI. The CDR3 is made up of 13 amino acids. V shed 5 bases and J shed 2 bases, with 10 bases lying between them. The CDR3 coding sequence is TGTGCCAGCAGTTACAACAGGGCCTACGAGCAGTACTTC. Protein product: CASSYNRAYEQYF.

This clonotype was recorded a few times. The chain employs TRBV21-1 and TRBJ1-6; TRBD1, as called in the table, went unchecked against the DNA. TRBV21-1 is a pseudogene locus. CDR3 length equals 14 residues. The CDR3 reads CASSKTGTNSPLHF. Written as DNA, the CDR3 is TGTGCCAGCAGCAAGACAGGAACCAATTCACCCCTCCACTTT.

This clonotype was counted only a few times. This sequence joins TRBV20-1 and TRBJ1-2; D perhaps matches TRBD1 (6 bases). Germline CDR1 DFQATT, CDR2 SNEGSKA (reference sequence). This CDR3 spans 13 amino acids. V was shortened by 5 bases and J by 7 bases, with 17 bases between the two germline ends. The CDR3 sequence: CSAPPGRGLGYTF. The CDR3, as DNA: TGCAGTGCTCCCCCCGGCCGGGGGCTTGGCTACACCTTC.

This clonotype was observed a few times. The chain has TRBV20-1 and TRBJ2-3; 7 positions match TRBD2. J lost 5 bases, V lost 1 base, and 9 bases had no gene match. Germline V gene lookup returns CDR1 DFQATT and CDR2 SNEGSKA (reference sequence). The CDR3 runs 15 residues. CDR3 in DNA: TGCAGTGCTAGAGGGCTAGCGGACGGCGGAGATACGCAGTATTTT. It specifies CSARGLADGGDTQYF.

This clonotype appeared a few times. The chain has TRBV28 and TRBJ1-4; 8 bases line up with TRBD1. V lost 5 bases and J lost 8; bases outside the gene matches: 10. Germline values: CDR1 MDHEN, CDR2 SYDVKM. CDR3 length: 15 amino acids. The CDR3 loop reads CASSRGQGSGEKLFF. The CDR3 coding sequence is TGTGCCAGCAGTCGCGGACAGGGCAGTGGGGAAAAACTGTTTTTT.

This clonotype appeared a few times. The rearrangement uses TRBV24-1 and TRBJ2-3; the D gene is possibly TRBD2 (5 bases). Trimming pared 6 bases from V and 0 bases from J, leaving 6 bases between. The CDR3 spans 13 residues. Germline CDR1 is KGHDR and CDR2 is SFDVKD. CDR3 DNA: TGTGCCACCAGTCCGGGGAGCACAGATACGCAGTATTTT. Translated, it gives CATSPGSTDTQYF.

This clonotype has only a few counts. The chain links TRBV20-1 to TRBJ2-3; 7 bases fit TRBD2. This CDR3 contains 11 residues. Germline CDR1 DFQATT, CDR2 SNEGSKA (reference sequence). The CDR3 loop is CGAGTTDTQYF. In nucleotides, the CDR3 is TGCGGAGCGGGGACCACAGATACGCAGTATTTT.

This clonotype was seen a few times. This sequence joins TRBV20-1 and TRBJ2-3; 9 bases are a match to TRBD1. This CDR3 contains 14 residues. Losses at the gene ends were 5 bases for V and 2 bases for J; bases not matched to a gene: 5. Germline lookup yields CDR1 DFQATT and CDR2 SNEGSKA (reference sequence). CDR3 DNA: TGCAGTGCTGACCGGGACAGGGACACAGATACGCAGTATTTT. Encoded protein: CSADRDRDTDTQYF.

This chain connects TRBV11-3 to TRBJ2-2; possibly TRBD1 or TRBD2 for D (6 bases each). The V and J ends lost 3 bases and 3 bases respectively, with 11 bases between them. The CDR3 totals 15 residues. CDR1 and CDR2 (germline): SGHNT, YENEEA. The CDR3 DNA reads as TGTGCCAGCAGCTTGGAGGGGGATGACACCGGGGAGCTGTTTTTT. Encoded protein: CASSLEGDDTGELFF.

This clonotype was picked up a small number of times. J is TRBJ2-1 and V is TRBV20-1; 8 nucleotides agree with TRBD2. J was trimmed by 4 bases and V by 7 bases; bases with no gene match: 12. This CDR3 has 15 residues. Germline V gives CDR1 DFQATT, CDR2 SNEGSKA (reference sequence). The CDR3 loop reads CSGGLASGSYNEQFF. The DNA for the CDR3 is TGCAGTGGGGGTTTGGCTAGCGGGTCTTACAATGAGCAGTTCTTC.

The chain recombines TRBV12-3 or TRBV12-4 with TRBJ2-3, with D possibly matching TRBD1 (5 bases). With 6 bases removed from V and 6 bases from J, the gap between germline ends came to 10 bases. The CDR3 covers 12 residues. For the CDR3, the DNA is TGTGCCAGCAGCCCAGGGTTCGATACGCAGTATTTT. It specifies CASSPGFDTQYF.

CDR3 residues: CASSRVGVVTEAFF. CDR3 DNA: TGTGCCAGCAGCCGAGTCGGGGTGGTCACTGAAGCTTTCTTT. V usage is TRBV9 and J usage is TRBJ1-1; no clear D gene. Germline CDR1 is SGDLS and CDR2 is YYNGEE. V was shortened by 4 bases and J by 4 bases, with 14 bases between the two germline ends. There are 14 residues in the CDR3. Using reference TRBV9 and TRBJ1-1 for the parts outside the CDR3, the full variable domain is DSGVTQTPKHLITATGQRVTLRCSPRSGDLSVYWYQQSLDQGLQFLIQYYNGEERAKGNILERFSAQQFPDLHSELNLSSLELGDSALYFCASSRVGVVTEAFFGQGTRLTVV.

The chain links TRBV5-1 to TRBJ2-7; D remains ambiguous. CDR3 length: 13 amino acids. CDR1 is SGHRS, CDR2 YFSETQ, per germline. V gave up 5 bases and J gave up 2 bases, with 11 bases separating them. The CDR3 nucleotides read TGCGCCAGCAGTTTACCCGACCCCTACGAGCAGTACTTC. Translated, it gives CASSLPDPYEQYF.

The CDR3 DNA sequence: TGTGCCAGCAGCTTAGAGACATCCTCATCCTACGAGCAGTACTTC. This codes for CASSLETSSSYEQYF. V usage is TRBV7-2 and J usage is TRBJ2-7; D call uncertain. Trimming stripped 1 base from V and 1 base from J, with 11 bases between. Per the germline V gene, CDR1 is SGHTA and CDR2 is FQGNSA. This CDR3 has 15 residues.

The chain couples TRBV5-1 to TRBJ2-1; maybe TRBD2 (7 bases). Between the trimmed V and J ends, which lost 4 bases and 0 bases, there was a span of 14 bases. The CDR3 is 16 amino acids. Germline lookup yields CDR1 SGHRS and CDR2 YFSETQ. The CDR3 nucleotides read TGCGCCAGCAGCAGGGGCGGGGGCAGCTCCTACAATGAGCAGTTCTTC. It translates to CASSRGGGSSYNEQFF.

This clonotype appeared a few times. V gene TRBV20-1 combines with J gene TRBJ2-7; D is ambiguous. This CDR3 region has 14 residues. Trimming removed 6 bases at V and 0 bases at J, with 15 bases between. Germline lookup yields CDR1 DFQATT and CDR2 SNEGSKA (reference sequence). The chain's CDR3 is CSARNADGSYEQYF. CDR3 sequence (DNA): TGCAGTGCCCGTAACGCCGACGGCTCCTACGAGCAGTACTTC.

CDR3 DNA: TGTGCCAGCAGCCAAGATTACGGGGGAGGGACCACAGATACGCAGTATTTT. Protein: CASSQDYGGGTTDTQYF. The chain combines TRBV3-1 with TRBJ2-3, with 7 bases identical to TRBD2. Germline assignment: CDR1 LGHDT and CDR2 YNNKEL (reference sequence). V lost 0 bases, J lost 2 bases, and 8 bases stayed unmatched. The CDR3 contains 17 residues.

This clonotype was counted many times. The chain combines TRBV10-3 with TRBJ2-1; no firm D call. V shed 6 bases and J shed 6 bases, with 9 bases lying between them. The CDR3 covers 12 residues. Germline CDR1 ENHRY, CDR2 SYGVKD. CDR3 nucleotide sequence: TGTGCCATCAGGGGGTTGGTCAATGAGCAGTTCTTC. Residues: CAIRGLVNEQFF.

Here the CDR3 DNA reads TGTGCCAGCAGCTTAGCATCGGGGTACCACGAGCAGTACTTC. Translation: CASSLASGYHEQYF. This chain links TRBV7-6 with TRBJ2-7, with D perhaps matching TRBD2 (5 bases). Germline values: CDR1 SGHVS, CDR2 FNYEAQ. V was shortened by 0 bases and J by 5 bases, with 11 bases between the two germline ends. CDR3 size: 14 residues.

This chain uses TRBV28 with TRBJ2-1; TRBD2 aligns across 8 bases. The V segment lost 7 bases and the J segment 6 bases; nucleotides outside the gene matches: 5. This CDR3 is 13 amino acids long. The germline CDR1 and CDR2 sequences are MDHEN and SYDVKM. This CDR3 reads CASKAGGVNEQFF. DNA for the CDR3: TGTGCCAGCAAGGCGGGAGGAGTCAATGAGCAGTTCTTC.

This rearrangement joins TRBV7-8 to TRBJ2-1; maybe TRBD2 (6 bases). This CDR3 contains 15 residues. Trimming took 8 bases from V and 2 from J, leaving 16 bases between them. The V gene's germline CDR1 is SGHVS and CDR2 FQNEAQ. Here the CDR3 reads CASLPGSGTYNEQFF. DNA for the CDR3: TGTGCCAGCCTCCCCGGGAGTGGTACCTACAATGAGCAGTTCTTC.

The chain carries TRBV5-1 and TRBJ2-7, with 7 bases fitting TRBD1. Germline CDR1 reads SGHRS; CDR2 reads YFSETQ. J lost 5 bases, V lost 0 bases, and 8 bases had no gene match. The CDR3 totals 15 residues. CDR3 DNA sequence: TGCGCCAGCAGCTTGGTCTCGACAGGGTATAACGAGCAGTACTTC. This codes for CASSLVSTGYNEQYF.

This clonotype has a count of ten or more. The rearrangement uses TRBV29-1 and TRBJ2-7; TRBD1 agrees at 12 bases. The CDR3 extends over 16 amino acids. Per germline, CDR1 SQVTM and CDR2 ANQGSEA. Unmatched junction bases numbered 14, after V lost 7 bases and J lost 4 bases. CDR3 sequence (DNA): TGCAGCGCCAAGGTCCCGGGACAGGGGGCCGGGTACGAGCAGTACTTC. Residues: CSAKVPGQGAGYEQYF.